Described below is a single T cell receptor beta chain sequence and its context. This receptor's antigen is unknown. No base quality values were provided; no much bigger clone lies one nucleotide off. This entry comes from a study of blood T cell repertoires in COVID-19 (TCRdb year 2020). Study-level background: The collaborator samples originated in the United States, Italy and Spain and spanned the acute and convalescent phases of COVID-19. A de-identified subject ID, COVID-19 status, age in years and sex were almost always included in the sample metadata. The prospective study material was composed of cDNA or gDNA derived from T cells, B-cell-depleted T cells, or PBMCs. The repertoires were made available in a free public database intended to serve as a resource for research on the immune response to SARS-CoV-2. Where available, HLA class I and class II types were taken from metadata supplied by the sample provider and were not determined by assay-based typing. Deeply sampled blood TCRbeta repertoires from subjects exposed to, actively infected with, or recovered from COVID-19 were included in the dataset. Samples were obtained from the ongoing ImmuneRACE study (first 160 participants) and from 1,254 subjects provided by 6 global collaborators.

TCRbeta CDR3 regions were amplified from genomic DNA using the immunoSEQ Assay, a bias-controlled multiplex PCR. Per the source publication's procedure: The number of nucleated cells in each sample was estimated by amplification of reference gene primers within the assay. Sequence reads were collapsed and filtered to measure the absolute abundance of every unique TCRbeta CDR3 rearrangement. For each sample, productive Simpson clonality was calculated as the square root of Simpson's diversity index across productive rearrangements. The immuneACCESS repertoire file appears here via TCRdb, limited to in-frame rearrangements. These files lack a portion of the clones; in checked studies, under half of the deficit traces to unresolved V genes, and the cause of the others is not known. The DNA gave D and trimming, while V, J and clone size come from that table. Present in this sample are about 230,000 clones, around 88% of which were seen just once. Of the sample, roughly 7.8% is held by the ten largest clones.

Overall study outcomes, separate from this receptor: The quantity of clinical and demographic metadata differed by source and by participant and was supplied without curation.

CDR1 and CDR2 (SEHNR, FQNEAQ) derive from the germline V gene (reference sequence). Its CDR3 holds 16 amino acids, cysteine through phenylalanine. Only the CDR3 DNA stays, 48 bases, in frame from base 1. Unmatched junction bases come to 10, with V trimmed by 5 bases and J by 7 bases. Collaborating institutions collected whole blood in K2EDTA tubes following their own protocols. For TCRbeta analysis, collaborators shipped samples in one of three forms: frozen whole blood, isolated PBMCs, or DNA extracted from either of those sample types. The sequence was obtained from a man between 35 and 55 years old with active or convalescent COVID-19. The chain couples TRBV7-9 to TRBJ2-3, and 12 bases in between align with TRBD2. Input material: peripheral blood. The sequenced DNA: TGTGCCAGCAGCCCTTCTAGCGGGGGGGCCGTGAATACGCAGTATTTT. Translated, this gives CASSPSSGGAVNTQYF.